This entry lists 6 T cell receptor beta chains sequenced from one sample in a study of monozygotic twins with inflammatory bowel disease. Each CDR3 protein gets one entry in TCRdb, which reprocessed the 5' RACE reads and gives no DNA. The data show some 190,000 distinct CDR3 sequences, and the top ten clones hold more than 7.5%. The sample taken for sequencing was blood. The receptors come from a human donor with ulcerative colitis or Crohn's disease, or a healthy co-twin of an affected twin (not recorded which).

The chain employs TRBV19 and TRBJ2-1. Germline lookup yields CDR1 LNHDA and CDR2 SQIVND (reference sequence). This CDR3 is 14 amino acids long. This CDR3 reads CASTQDNPYNEQFF.

The gene calls are TRBV20-1 and TRBJ2-3; TCRdb designates TRBD2, a call that cannot be tested without DNA. This CDR3 spans 12 amino acids. CDR1 DFQATT and CDR2 SNEGSKA come from the germline V gene (reference sequence). The CDR3 loop is CSAAGSTDTQYF.

V and J are TRBV7-3 and TRBJ2-7; the D gene TCRdb calls, TRBD2, cannot be checked with no DNA. The CDR3 consists of 14 residues. CDR1 and CDR2 (germline): SGHTA, FQGTGA. The CDR3: CASSSTGLGDEQYF.

The chain carries TRBV7-3 and TRBJ2-3; the TCRdb call, TRBD1, lacks DNA for checking. The CDR3 consists of 15 residues. Per the germline V gene, CDR1 is SGHTA and CDR2 is FQGTGA. The CDR3 region is CASSPSPGDTYTQYF.

The chain links TRBV19 to TRBJ2-1; absent DNA, TCRdb's TRBD1 call cannot be checked. Germline CDR1 and CDR2: LNHDA and SQIVND (reference sequence). The CDR3 has 16 residues. The CDR3 region is CASGGGLGDSKNEQFF.

This chain connects TRBV28 to TRBJ2-7; the D call of TRBD1 rests on TCRdb alone, since no DNA is present to check it. The CDR3 sequence is 14 residues long. Germline values: CDR1 MDHEN, CDR2 SYDVKM. CDR3 protein: CASTSGQLTYEQYF.